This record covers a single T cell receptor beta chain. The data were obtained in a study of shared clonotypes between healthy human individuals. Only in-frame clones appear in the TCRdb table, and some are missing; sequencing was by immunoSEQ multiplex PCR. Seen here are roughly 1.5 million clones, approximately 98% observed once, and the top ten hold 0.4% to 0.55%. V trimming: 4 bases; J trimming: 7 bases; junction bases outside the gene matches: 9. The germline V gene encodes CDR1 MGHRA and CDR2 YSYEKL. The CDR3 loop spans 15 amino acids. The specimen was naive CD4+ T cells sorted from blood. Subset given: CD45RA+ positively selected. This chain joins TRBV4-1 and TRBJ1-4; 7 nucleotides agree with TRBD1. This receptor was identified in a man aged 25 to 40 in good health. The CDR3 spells CASSPEQGWSEKLFF. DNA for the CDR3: TGCGCCAGCAGCCCGGAACAGGGGTGGAGTGAAAAACTGTTTTTT.